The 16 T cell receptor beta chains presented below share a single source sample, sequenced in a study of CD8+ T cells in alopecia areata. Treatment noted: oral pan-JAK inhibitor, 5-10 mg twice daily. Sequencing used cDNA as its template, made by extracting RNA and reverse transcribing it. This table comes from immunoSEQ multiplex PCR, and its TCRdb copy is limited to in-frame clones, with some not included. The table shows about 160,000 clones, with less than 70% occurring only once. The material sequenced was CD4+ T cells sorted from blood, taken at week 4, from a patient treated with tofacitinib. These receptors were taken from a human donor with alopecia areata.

CDR3 loop: CASSLEGTARRYNEQFF. DNA of the CDR3: TGCGCCAGCAGCTTGGAAGGGACGGCCAGGAGGTACAATGAGCAGTTCTTC. The rearrangement links TRBV5-1 to TRBJ2-1; D assignment may be TRBD1 or TRBD2 (5 bases each). Germline CDR1 is SGHRS and CDR2 is YFSETQ. CDR3 length: 17 amino acids. Trimming pared 0 bases from V and 4 bases from J, leaving 17 bases between.

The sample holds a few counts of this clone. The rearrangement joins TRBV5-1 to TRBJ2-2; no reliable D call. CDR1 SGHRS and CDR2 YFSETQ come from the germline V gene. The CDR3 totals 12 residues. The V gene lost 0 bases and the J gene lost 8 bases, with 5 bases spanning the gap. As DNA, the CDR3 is TGCGCCAGCAGCTTGGAAGAGGGGGAGCTGTTTTTT. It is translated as CASSLEEGELFF. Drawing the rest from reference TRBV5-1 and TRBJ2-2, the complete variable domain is KAGVTQTPRYLIKTRGQQVTLSCSPISGHRSVSWYQQTPGQGLQFLFEYFSETQRNKGNFPGRFSGRQFSNSRSEMNVSTLELGDSALYLCASSLEEGELFFGEGSRLTVL.

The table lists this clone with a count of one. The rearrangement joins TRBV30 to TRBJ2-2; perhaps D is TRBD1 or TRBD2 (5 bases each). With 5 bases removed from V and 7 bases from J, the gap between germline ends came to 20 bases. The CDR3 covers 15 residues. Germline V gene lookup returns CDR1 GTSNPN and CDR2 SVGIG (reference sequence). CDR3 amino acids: CAWPSASNGGGELFF. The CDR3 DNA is TGTGCCTGGCCTTCAGCCTCAAATGGGGGCGGGGAGCTGTTTTTT.

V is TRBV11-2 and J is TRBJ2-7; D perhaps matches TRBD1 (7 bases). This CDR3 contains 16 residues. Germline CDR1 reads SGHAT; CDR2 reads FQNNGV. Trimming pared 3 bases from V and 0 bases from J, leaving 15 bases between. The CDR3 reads CASSLQGGIFSYEQYF. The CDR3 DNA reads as TGTGCCAGCAGCTTGCAGGGGGGAATCTTCTCCTACGAGCAGTACTTC.

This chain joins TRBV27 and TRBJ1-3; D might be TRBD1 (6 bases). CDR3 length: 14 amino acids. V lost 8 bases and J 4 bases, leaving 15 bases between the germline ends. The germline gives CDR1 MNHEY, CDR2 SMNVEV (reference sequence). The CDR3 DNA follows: TGTGCCAGCGCCTCAGGGGTATCGGGAAACACCATATATTTT. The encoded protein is CASASGVSGNTIYF.

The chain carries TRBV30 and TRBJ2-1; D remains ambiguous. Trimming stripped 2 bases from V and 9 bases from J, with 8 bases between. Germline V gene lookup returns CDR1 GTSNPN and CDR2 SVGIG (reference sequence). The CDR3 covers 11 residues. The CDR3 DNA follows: TGTGCCTGGAGTCCAATCATTGAGCAGTTCTTC. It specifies CAWSPIIEQFF.

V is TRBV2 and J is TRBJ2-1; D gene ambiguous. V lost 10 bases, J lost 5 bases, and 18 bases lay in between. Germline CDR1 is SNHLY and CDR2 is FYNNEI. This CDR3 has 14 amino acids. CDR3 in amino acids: CATLRRIDHNEQFF. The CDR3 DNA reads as TGTGCCACCCTGCGGCGGATAGATCACAATGAGCAGTTCTTC. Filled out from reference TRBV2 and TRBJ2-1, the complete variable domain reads EPEVTQTPSHQVTQMGQEVILRCVPISNHLYFYWYRQILGQKVEFLVSFYNNEISEKSEIFDDQFSVERPDGSNFTLKIRSTKLEDSAMYFCATLRRIDHNEQFFGPGTRLTVL.

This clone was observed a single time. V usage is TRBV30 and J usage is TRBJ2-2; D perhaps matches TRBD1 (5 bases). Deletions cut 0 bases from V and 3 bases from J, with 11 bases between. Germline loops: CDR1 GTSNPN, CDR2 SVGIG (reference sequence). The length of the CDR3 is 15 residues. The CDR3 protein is CAWSVQGAHTGELFF. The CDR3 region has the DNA TGTGCCTGGAGTGTTCAAGGGGCCCACACCGGGGAGCTGTTTTTT.

The CDR3 here is CSVGLVLNEQYF. DNA for the CDR3: TGCAGCGTTGGTCTAGTTTTGAACGAGCAGTACTTC. The V and J genes are TRBV29-1 and TRBJ2-7; D not resolved. The CDR3 contains 12 residues. In germline, CDR1 is SQVTM, CDR2 ANQGSEA. The V end was cut by 4 bases, the J end by 5 bases, with 12 bases between.

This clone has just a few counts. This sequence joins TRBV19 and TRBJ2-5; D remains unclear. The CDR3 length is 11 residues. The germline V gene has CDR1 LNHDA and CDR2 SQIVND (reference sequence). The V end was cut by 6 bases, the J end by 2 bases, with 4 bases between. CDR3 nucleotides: TGTGCCAGTAGGGGACAAGAGACCCAGTACTTC. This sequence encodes CASRGQETQYF.

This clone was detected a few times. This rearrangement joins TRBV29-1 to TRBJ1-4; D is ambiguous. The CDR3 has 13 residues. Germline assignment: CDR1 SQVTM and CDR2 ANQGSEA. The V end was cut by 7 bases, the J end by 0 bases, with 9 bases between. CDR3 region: CSAPDTTNEKLFF. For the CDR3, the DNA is TGCAGCGCCCCCGACACAACTAATGAAAAACTGTTTTTT.

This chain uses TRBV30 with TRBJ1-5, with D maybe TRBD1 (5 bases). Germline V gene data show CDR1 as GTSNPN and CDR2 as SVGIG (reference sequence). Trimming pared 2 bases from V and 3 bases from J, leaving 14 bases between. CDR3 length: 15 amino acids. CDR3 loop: CAWSTRQGDNQPQHF. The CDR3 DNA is TGTGCCTGGAGTACCCGGCAGGGCGACAATCAGCCCCAGCATTTT.

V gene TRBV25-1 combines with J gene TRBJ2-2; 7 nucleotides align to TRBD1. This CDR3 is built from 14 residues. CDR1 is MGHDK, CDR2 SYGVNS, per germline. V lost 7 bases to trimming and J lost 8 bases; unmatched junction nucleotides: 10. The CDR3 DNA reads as TGTGCCAGCAAAAGGGGGCCCTCAGCGGGGGAGCTGTTTTTT. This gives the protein CASKRGPSAGELFF.

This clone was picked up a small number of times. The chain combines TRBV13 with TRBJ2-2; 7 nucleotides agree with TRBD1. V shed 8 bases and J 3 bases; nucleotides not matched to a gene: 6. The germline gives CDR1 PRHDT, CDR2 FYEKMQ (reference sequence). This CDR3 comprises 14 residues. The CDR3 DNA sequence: TGTGCCAGCCGGACAGGTCCGGACACCGGGGAGCTGTTTTTT. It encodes CASRTGPDTGELFF.

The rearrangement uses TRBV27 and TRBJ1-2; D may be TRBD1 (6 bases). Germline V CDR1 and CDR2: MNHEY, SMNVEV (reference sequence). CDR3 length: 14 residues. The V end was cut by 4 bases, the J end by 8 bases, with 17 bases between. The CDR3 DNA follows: TGTGCCAGCAGTTCGGACAGAGACTCCGAGGGCTACACCTTC. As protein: CASSSDRDSEGYTF.

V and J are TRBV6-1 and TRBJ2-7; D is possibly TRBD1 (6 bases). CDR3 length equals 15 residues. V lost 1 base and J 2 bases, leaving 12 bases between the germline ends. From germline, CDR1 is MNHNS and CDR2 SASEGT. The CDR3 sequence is CASSEGAGDPYEQYF. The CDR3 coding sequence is TGTGCCAGCAGTGAAGGGGCAGGGGACCCCTACGAGCAGTACTTC.